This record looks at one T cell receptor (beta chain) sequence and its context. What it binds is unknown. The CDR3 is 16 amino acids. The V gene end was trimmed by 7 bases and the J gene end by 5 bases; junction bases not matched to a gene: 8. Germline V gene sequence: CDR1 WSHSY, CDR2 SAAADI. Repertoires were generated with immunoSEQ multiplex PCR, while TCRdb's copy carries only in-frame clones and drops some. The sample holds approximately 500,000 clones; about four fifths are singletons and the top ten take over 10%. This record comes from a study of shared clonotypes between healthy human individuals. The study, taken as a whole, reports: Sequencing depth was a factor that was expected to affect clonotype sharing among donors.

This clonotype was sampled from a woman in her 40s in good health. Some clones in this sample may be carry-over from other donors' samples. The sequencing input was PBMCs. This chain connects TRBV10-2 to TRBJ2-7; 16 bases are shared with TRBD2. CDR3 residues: CASNPGTSGRAHEQYF. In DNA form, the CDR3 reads TGCGCCAGCAACCCCGGGACTAGCGGGAGGGCCCACGAGCAGTACTTC.